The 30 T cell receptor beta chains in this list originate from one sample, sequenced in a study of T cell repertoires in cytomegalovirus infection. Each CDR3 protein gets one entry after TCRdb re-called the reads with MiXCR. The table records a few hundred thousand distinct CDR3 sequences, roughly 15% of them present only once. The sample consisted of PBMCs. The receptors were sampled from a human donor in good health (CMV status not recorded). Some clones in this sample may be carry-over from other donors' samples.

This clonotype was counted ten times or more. The CDR3 nucleotides are TGTGCCAGCAGCTTAGCGCGAAACCCCTACGAGCAGTACTTC. Translation: CASSLARNPYEQYF. The chain uses TRBV7-2 and TRBJ2-7; D gene uncertain. CDR1 is SGHTA, CDR2 FQGNSA, per germline. V was cut by 0 bases and J by 2 bases, with 8 bases left in between. There are 14 residues in the CDR3.

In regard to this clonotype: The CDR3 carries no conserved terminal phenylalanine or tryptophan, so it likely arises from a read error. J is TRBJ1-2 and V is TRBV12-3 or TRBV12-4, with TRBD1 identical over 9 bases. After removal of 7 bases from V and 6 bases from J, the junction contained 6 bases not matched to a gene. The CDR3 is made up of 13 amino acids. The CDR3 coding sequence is TGTGCCAGCAAACAGGGGGCTCTTAATGGCTACACCATC. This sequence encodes CASKQGALNGYTI.

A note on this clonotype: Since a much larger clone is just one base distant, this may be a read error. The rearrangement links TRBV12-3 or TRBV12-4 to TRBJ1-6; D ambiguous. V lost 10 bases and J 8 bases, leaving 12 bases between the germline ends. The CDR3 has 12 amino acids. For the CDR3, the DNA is TGTGCCAACAATACGCTGTATTCACCCCTCCACTTT. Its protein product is CANNTLYSPLHF.

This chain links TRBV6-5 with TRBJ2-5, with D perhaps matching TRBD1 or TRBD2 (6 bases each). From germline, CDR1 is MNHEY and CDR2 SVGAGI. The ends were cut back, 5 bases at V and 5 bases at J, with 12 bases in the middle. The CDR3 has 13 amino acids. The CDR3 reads CASSTGTAETQYF. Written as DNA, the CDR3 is TGTGCCAGCAGTACAGGGACTGCGGAGACCCAGTACTTC.

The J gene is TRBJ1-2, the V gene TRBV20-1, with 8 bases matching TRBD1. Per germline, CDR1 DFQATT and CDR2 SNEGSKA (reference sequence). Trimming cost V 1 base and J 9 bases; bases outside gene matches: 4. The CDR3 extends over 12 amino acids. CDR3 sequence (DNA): TGCAGTGCTAGAGTCTCAGGGGGCAGCTACACCTTC. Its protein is CSARVSGGSYTF.

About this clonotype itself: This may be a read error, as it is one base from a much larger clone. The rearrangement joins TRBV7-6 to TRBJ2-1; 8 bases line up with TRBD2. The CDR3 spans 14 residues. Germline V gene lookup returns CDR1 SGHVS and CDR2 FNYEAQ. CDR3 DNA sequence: TGTACCAGCAGCTTAGCGGGGCTAGCAAATGAGCAGTTCTTC. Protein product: CTSSLAGLANEQFF.

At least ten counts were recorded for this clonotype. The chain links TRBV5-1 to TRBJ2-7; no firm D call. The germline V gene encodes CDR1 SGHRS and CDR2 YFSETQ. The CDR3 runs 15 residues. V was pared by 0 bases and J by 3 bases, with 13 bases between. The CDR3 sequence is CASSLDVGQSYEQYF. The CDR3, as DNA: TGCGCCAGCAGCTTGGATGTAGGCCAAAGCTACGAGCAGTACTTC.

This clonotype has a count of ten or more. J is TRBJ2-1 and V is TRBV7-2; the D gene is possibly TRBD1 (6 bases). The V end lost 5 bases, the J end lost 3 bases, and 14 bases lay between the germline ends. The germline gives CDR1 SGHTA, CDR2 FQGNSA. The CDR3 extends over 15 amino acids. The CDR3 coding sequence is TGTGCCAGCAGCGGCAGGGACACTTACTACAATGAGCAGTTCTTC. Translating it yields CASSGRDTYYNEQFF.

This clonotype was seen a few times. CDR3 sequence: CATQVDRGQGLFNQPQHF. CDR3 nucleotide sequence: TGTGCCACCCAAGTAGACAGGGGTCAGGGCCTGTTCAATCAGCCCCAGCATTTT. The rearrangement joins TRBV10-3 to TRBJ1-5; 8 nucleotides line up with TRBD1. Germline CDR1 and CDR2: ENHRY and SYGVKD. The CDR3 length is 18 residues. J was trimmed by 3 bases and V by 10 bases; bases with no gene match: 20.

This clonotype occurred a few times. Here the CDR3 DNA reads TGTGCCAGCAGCAAAGAAGCTTTCTTT. Translated: CASSKEAFF. The chain joins TRBV6-1 to TRBJ1-1, with D unclear. The CDR3 runs 9 residues. Germline V lookup: CDR1 MNHNS, CDR2 SASEGT. Trimming left V 6 bases short and J 8 bases short, with 4 bases between.

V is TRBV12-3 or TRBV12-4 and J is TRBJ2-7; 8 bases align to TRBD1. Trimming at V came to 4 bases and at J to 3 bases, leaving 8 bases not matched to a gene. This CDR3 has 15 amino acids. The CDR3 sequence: CASSSAGTGYYEQYF. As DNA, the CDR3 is TGTGCCAGCAGTTCAGCCGGGACAGGTTACTACGAGCAGTACTTC.

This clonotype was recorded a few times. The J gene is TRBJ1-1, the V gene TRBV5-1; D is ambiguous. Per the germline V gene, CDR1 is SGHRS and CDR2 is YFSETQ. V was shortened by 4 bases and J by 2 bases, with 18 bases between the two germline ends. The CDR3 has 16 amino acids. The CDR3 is CASSPSVWTENTEAFF. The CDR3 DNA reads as TGCGCCAGCAGCCCCAGCGTATGGACTGAAAACACTGAAGCTTTCTTT.

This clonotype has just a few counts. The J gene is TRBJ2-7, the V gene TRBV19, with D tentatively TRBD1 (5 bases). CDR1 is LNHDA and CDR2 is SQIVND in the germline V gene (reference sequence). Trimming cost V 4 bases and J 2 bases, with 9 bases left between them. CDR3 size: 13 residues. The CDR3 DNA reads TGTGCCAGTAGTACAGGGCCGACCTACGAGCAGTACTTC. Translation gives CASSTGPTYEQYF.

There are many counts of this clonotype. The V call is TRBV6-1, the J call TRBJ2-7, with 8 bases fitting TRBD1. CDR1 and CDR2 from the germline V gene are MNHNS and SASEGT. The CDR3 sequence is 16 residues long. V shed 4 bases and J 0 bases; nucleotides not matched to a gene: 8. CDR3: CASSVTGGVNSYEQYF. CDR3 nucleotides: TGTGCCAGCAGTGTAACAGGGGGTGTGAACTCCTACGAGCAGTACTTC.

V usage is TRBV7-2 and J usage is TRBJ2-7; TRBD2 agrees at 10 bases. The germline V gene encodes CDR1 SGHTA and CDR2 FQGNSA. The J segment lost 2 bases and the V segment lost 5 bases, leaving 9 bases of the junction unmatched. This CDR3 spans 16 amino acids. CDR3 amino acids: CASSPQASGGTYEQYF. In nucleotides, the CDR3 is TGTGCCAGCAGCCCCCAAGCTAGCGGGGGAACCTACGAGCAGTACTTC.

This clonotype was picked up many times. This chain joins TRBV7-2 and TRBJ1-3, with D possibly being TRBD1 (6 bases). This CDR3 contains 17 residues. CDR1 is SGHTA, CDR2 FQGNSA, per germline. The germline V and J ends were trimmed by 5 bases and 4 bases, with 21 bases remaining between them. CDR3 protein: CASSRDLVRTEGNTIYF. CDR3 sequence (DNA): TGTGCCAGCAGCAGAGACCTAGTGAGGACAGAGGGAAACACCATATATTTT.

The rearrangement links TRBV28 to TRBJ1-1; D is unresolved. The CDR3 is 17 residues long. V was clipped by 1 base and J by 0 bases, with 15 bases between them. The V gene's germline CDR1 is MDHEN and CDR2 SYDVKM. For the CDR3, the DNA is TGTGCCAGCAGTTTATTAGGCGCCCGCGACATGAACACTGAAGCTTTCTTT. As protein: CASSLLGARDMNTEAFF. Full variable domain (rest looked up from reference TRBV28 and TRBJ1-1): DVKVTQSSRYLVKRTGEKVFLECVQDMDHENMFWYRQDPGLGLRLIYFSYDVKMKEKGDIPEGYSVSREKKERFSLILESASTNQTSMYLCASSLLGARDMNTEAFFGQGTRLTVV.

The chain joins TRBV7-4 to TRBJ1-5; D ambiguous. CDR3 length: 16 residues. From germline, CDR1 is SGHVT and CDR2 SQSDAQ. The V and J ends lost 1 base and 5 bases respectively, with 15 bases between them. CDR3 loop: CASSLDLGQDYQPQHF. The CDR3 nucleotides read TGTGCCAGCAGCTTAGACCTTGGGCAGGATTATCAGCCCCAGCATTTT.

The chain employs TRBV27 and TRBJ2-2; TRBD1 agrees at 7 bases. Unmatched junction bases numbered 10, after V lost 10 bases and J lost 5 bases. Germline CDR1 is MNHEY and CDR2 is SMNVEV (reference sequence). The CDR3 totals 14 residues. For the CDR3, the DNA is TGTGCCACCTCCGGGACAGCGTCGACCGGGGAGCTGTTTTTT. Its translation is CATSGTASTGELFF.

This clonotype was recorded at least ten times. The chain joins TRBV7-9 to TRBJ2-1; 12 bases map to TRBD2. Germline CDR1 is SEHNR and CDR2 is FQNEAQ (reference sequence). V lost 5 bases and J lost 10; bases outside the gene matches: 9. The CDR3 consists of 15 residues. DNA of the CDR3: TGTGCCAGCAGCCAAGGCGTTCTAGCGGGGGGGGAGCAGTTCTTC. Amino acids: CASSQGVLAGGEQFF.

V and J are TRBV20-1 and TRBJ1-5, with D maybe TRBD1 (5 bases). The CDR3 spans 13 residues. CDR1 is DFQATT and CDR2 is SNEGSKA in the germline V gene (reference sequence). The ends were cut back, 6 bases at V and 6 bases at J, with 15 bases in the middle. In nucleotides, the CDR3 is TGCAGTGCCACTACAGGCTCCCGTCAGCCCCAGCATTTT. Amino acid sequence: CSATTGSRQPQHF.

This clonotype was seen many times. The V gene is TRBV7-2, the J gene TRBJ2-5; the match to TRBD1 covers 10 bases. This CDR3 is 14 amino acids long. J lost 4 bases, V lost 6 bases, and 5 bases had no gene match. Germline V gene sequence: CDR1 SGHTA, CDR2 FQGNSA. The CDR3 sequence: CASSFDRGPETQYF. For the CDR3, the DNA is TGTGCCAGCAGTTTTGACAGGGGGCCAGAGACCCAGTACTTC.

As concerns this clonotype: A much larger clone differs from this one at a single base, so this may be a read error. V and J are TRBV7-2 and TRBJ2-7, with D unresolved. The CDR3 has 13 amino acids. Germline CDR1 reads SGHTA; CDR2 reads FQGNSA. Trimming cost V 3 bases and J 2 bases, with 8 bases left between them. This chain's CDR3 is CASSFAPAYEQYF. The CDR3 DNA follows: TGTGCCAGCAGCTTTGCCCCCGCCTACGAGCAGTACTTC.

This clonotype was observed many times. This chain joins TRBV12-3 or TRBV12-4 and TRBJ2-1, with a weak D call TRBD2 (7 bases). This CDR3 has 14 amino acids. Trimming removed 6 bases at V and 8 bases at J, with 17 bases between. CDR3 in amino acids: CASRRPGGPDEQFF. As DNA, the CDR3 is TGTGCCAGCAGACGCCCGGGGGGCCCCGATGAGCAGTTCTTC.

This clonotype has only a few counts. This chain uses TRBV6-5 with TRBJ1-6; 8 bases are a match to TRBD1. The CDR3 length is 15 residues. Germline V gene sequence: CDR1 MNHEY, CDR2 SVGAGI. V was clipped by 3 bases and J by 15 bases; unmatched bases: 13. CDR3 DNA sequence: TGTGCCAGCAGTTATGAGGGGACAGGATCGATGGACCTCCACTTT. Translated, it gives CASSYEGTGSMDLHF.

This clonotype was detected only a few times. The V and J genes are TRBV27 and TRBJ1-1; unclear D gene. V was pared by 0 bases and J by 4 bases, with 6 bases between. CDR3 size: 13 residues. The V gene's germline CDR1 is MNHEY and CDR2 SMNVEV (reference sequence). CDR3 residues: CASSLSLGTEAFF. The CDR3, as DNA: TGTGCCAGCAGTTTATCGCTTGGCACTGAAGCTTTCTTT.

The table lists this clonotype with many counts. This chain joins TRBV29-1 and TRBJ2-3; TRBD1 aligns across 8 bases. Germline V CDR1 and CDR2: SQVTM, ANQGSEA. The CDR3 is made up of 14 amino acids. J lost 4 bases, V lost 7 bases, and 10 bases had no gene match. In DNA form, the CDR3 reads TGCAGCGGAACAGGGGGAGAGGTGGCAGATACGCAGTATTTT. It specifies CSGTGGEVADTQYF.

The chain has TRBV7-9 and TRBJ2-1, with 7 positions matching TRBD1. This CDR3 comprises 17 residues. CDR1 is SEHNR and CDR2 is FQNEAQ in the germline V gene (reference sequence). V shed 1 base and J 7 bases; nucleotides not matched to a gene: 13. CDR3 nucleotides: TGTGCCAGCAGCTTAGGGGACAGTCTTTGGTGGTCAAATGAGCAGTTCTTC. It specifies CASSLGDSLWWSNEQFF.

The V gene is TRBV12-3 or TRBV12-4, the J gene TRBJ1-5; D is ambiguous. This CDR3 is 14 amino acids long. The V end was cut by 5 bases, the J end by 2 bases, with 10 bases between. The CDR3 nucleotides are TGTGCCAGCAGTACCCGTGGCGGCAATCAGCCCCAGCATTTT. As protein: CASSTRGGNQPQHF.

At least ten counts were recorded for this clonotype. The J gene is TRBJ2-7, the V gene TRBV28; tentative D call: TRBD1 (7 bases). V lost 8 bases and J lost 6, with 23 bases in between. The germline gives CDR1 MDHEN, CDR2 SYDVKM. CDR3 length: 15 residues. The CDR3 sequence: CASPPRSGGPVEQYF. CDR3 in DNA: TGTGCCAGCCCTCCCAGGTCAGGGGGGCCTGTCGAGCAGTACTTC.